These T cell receptor beta chains were read from a single sample in a study of OX40 agonist ivuxolimab in advanced cancers. The protocol was immunoSEQ multiplex PCR, while the TCRdb copy is restricted to in-frame clones and leaves out a portion. The top ten clones hold around 1.5% of a sample with around 58,000 clones, 80% to 90% of them seen once. The specimen comprised CD4+ or CD8+ T cells sorted from blood, sampled in a trial of the OX40 agonist ivuxolimab. Every receptor here comes from an adult with an advanced solid tumor such as melanoma, head and neck, liver or kidney cancer. Each CDR3 is given with its conserved first and last residue. D genes are given only for firm matches. Clone size is not always given. Where it is, it says once, few, many or a class for expanded clones.

v_call	clone_size	j_call	cdr3_length	d_call	cdr3_nt	cdr3_aa
TRBV5-1	NA	TRBJ2-7	15	TRBD2	TGCGCCAGCAGCTTGAGCGGGAGGAGCTCCTACGAGCAGTACTTC	CASSLSGRSSYEQYF
TRBV7-9	NA	TRBJ1-1	14	NA	TGTGCCAGCAGCGCCCGGGGGCGCATGGGTGAAGCTTTCTTT	CASSARGRMGEAFF
TRBV5-1	NA	TRBJ2-3	16	NA	TGCGCCAGCAGCTTGGTGTCTAGGGCAGGGACAGATACGCAGTATTTT	CASSLVSRAGTDTQYF
TRBV2	NA	TRBJ2-2	18	TRBD2	TGTGCCAGCAGTAAAGCGGGACTAGCGGGAGGCAAGGCCGGGGAGCTGTTTTTT	CASSKAGLAGGKAGELFF
TRBV6-5	NA	TRBJ1-2	15	NA	TGTGCCAGCAGTTATGGGGGGCGGATTCACTATGGCTACACCTTC	CASSYGGRIHYGYTF
TRBV5-6	NA	TRBJ2-7	15	TRBD2	TGTGCCAGCAGCACGGGACTAGCGGAGGGGAACGAGCAGTACTTC	CASSTGLAEGNEQYF
TRBV6-5	NA	TRBJ2-5	12	NA	TGTGCCAGCAGTTCTACGGGAGAGACCCAGTACTTC	CASSSTGETQYF
TRBV9	NA	TRBJ2-1	16	NA	TGTGCCAGCAGCGTAGACCCGGGTTTCTCCTACAATGAGCAGTTCTTC	CASSVDPGFSYNEQFF
TRBV6-1	NA	TRBJ2-2	13	NA	TGTGCCAGCAGGAATTATGGCACCGGGGAGCTGTTTTTT	CASRNYGTGELFF
TRBV16	NA	TRBJ2-1	13	NA	TGTGCCAGCAGCCAATCCCCGGTGGGTGAGCAGTTCTTC	CASSQSPVGEQFF
TRBV29-1	NA	TRBJ2-3	13	TRBD2	TGCAGCGCCAGAAGGGGCGGGGGGGATACGCAGTATTTT	CSARRGGGDTQYF
TRBV5-1	few	TRBJ1-3	15	NA	TGCGCCAGCAGCTTGTACGGGGAATCTGGAAACACCATATATTTT	CASSLYGESGNTIYF
TRBV19	NA	TRBJ1-4	18	NA	TGTGCCAGTAGTATTAGACGCGTAGAGATATCAACTAATGAAAAACTGTTTTTT	CASSIRRVEISTNEKLFF
TRBV2	few	TRBJ1-4	13	NA	TGTGCCAGCAGACCGGGACAAGTCGAAAAACTGTTTTTT	CASRPGQVEKLFF
TRBV9	NA	TRBJ2-7	14	NA	TGTGCCAGCAGCGCAACTATATCCTCCTACGAGCAGTACTTC	CASSATISSYEQYF
TRBV28	NA	TRBJ2-2	13	NA	TGTGCCAGCAGTGTAAATGACAGACCCGTGCTGTTTTTT	CASSVNDRPVLFF
TRBV4-1	NA	TRBJ2-7	15	NA	TGCGCCAGCAGCCAAGAGGGGGACGGTCCCTACGAGCAGTACTTC	CASSQEGDGPYEQYF
TRBV7-8	NA	TRBJ2-7	17	TRBD1	TGTGCCAGCAGCTTAACTGCGAGGGACAGCGCTCCCTACGAGCAGTACTTC	CASSLTARDSAPYEQYF
TRBV6-1	NA	TRBJ2-2	13	NA	TGTGCCAGCAGTGAAGTAGTTTTCGGGGAGCTGTTTTTT	CASSEVVFGELFF
TRBV5-6	NA	TRBJ2-2	18	TRBD2	TGTGCCAGCAACCCGGGACTAGCGGGAGGCTTGAACACCGGGGAGCTGTTTTTT	CASNPGLAGGLNTGELFF
TRBV9	NA	TRBJ2-7	14	NA	TGTGCCAGCAGCGTAGAGGTAGGAAACTACGAGCAGTACTTC	CASSVEVGNYEQYF
TRBV27	NA	TRBJ1-2	16	NA	TGTGCCAGCAGTTTATTCGCGGGCGCAGGGGCGGATGGCTACACCTTC	CASSLFAGAGADGYTF
TRBV5-6	NA	TRBJ2-3	16	TRBD1	TGTGCCAGCAGCTTGCGACAGGGCGGGAGCACAGATACGCAGTATTTT	CASSLRQGGSTDTQYF
TRBV6-1	NA	TRBJ2-6	15	NA	TGTGCCAGCAGTGGCAGGGATCCTGGGGCCAACGTCCTGACTTTC	CASSGRDPGANVLTF
TRBV19	NA	TRBJ2-3	16	NA	TGTGCCAGTAGTACGCGGGACTTCTTACTCACAGATACGCAGTATTTT	CASSTRDFLLTDTQYF
TRBV2	NA	TRBJ2-7	15	NA	TGTGCCAGCAGCCTCCCCTTGGTAGCGGTATACGAGCAGTACTTC	CASSLPLVAVYEQYF
TRBV19	NA	TRBJ2-7	14	NA	TGTGCCAGTAGTCCCTCGGACTGGAGCTACGAGCAGTACTTC	CASSPSDWSYEQYF
TRBV29-1	NA	TRBJ2-5	14	TRBD2	TGCAGCGCCCATAGCGGGAGGGTCCGAGAGACCCAGTACTTC	CSAHSGRVRETQYF
TRBV19	NA	TRBJ2-7	14	TRBD1	TGTGCCAGTAGTACTTCGACAGGGTCCTACGAGCAGTACTTC	CASSTSTGSYEQYF
TRBV4-1	NA	TRBJ2-2	16	NA	TGCGCCAGCAGCCAAGATAGGGGACTCGTCACCGGGGAGCTGTTTTTT	CASSQDRGLVTGELFF
TRBV14	NA	TRBJ1-6	15	NA	TGTGCCAGCAGCCAAGGCAGCAGCTATAATTCACCCCTCCACTTT	CASSQGSSYNSPLHF
TRBV30	NA	TRBJ2-6	12	NA	TGTGCCTGGAGTAGTGGGGCCAACGTCCTGACTTTC	CAWSSGANVLTF
TRBV6-1	NA	TRBJ1-2	13	NA	TGTGCCAGCAGTGCCCAGGGTACGGTGAGCTACACCTTC	CASSAQGTVSYTF
TRBV2	medium-sized	TRBJ2-1	16	TRBD2	TGTGCCAGCAGTGAGGGACTAGCGGCCTCCTACAATGAGCAGTTCTTC	CASSEGLAASYNEQFF
TRBV7-8	NA	TRBJ2-7	14	NA	TGTGCCAGCAGCCTAACGACTGGCTCCTACGAGCAGTACTTC	CASSLTTGSYEQYF
TRBV18	few	TRBJ1-2	13	NA	TGTGCCAGCTCACCGGATTACAGGGATGGCTACACCTTC	CASSPDYRDGYTF
TRBV5-4	NA	TRBJ1-1	14	TRBD1	TGTGCCAGCAGCCTCCAGGGGGCTCGCACTGAAGCTTTCTTT	CASSLQGARTEAFF
TRBV11-1	NA	TRBJ1-1	14	NA	TGTGCCAGCAGTCGGGAACCCTTGAACACTGAAGCTTTCTTT	CASSREPLNTEAFF
TRBV2	NA	TRBJ2-2	14	NA	TGTGCCAGCGGCCGACAACAAAACACCGGGGAGCTGTTTTTT	CASGRQQNTGELFF
TRBV5-1	once	TRBJ1-2	14	NA	TGCGCCAGCAGCACCGGATCAGGGTTGTATGGCTACACCTTC	CASSTGSGLYGYTF
TRBV28	NA	TRBJ2-1	13	NA	TGTGCCAGCACCCTCCCCGCGATTAATGAGCAGTTCTTC	CASTLPAINEQFF
TRBV5-1	NA	TRBJ1-4	13	NA	TGCGCCAGCAGCTTGATGGGGGATGAAAAACTGTTTTTT	CASSLMGDEKLFF
TRBV18	NA	TRBJ2-1	15	TRBD2	TGTGCCAGCTCACCACCGAGCGGGAGTCGGAATGAGCAGTTCTTC	CASSPPSGSRNEQFF
TRBV27	NA	TRBJ2-7	14	TRBD1	TGTGCCAGTTCCTACAGGGGCCGGCCCTACGAGCAGTACTTC	CASSYRGRPYEQYF
TRBV28	NA	TRBJ2-1	16	TRBD2	TGTGCCAGCAGTCCCCTAGCGGGGGCGTCCTACAATGAGCAGTTCTTC	CASSPLAGASYNEQFF
TRBV29-1	NA	TRBJ2-5	12	NA	TGCAGCGTTGAGGGGGGGCGGGAGACCCAGTACTTC	CSVEGGRETQYF
TRBV9	once	TRBJ2-5	15	TRBD2	TGTGCCAGCAGCGTAGCTCTAGCGGGGGAAGAGACCCAGTACTTC	CASSVALAGEETQYF
TRBV13	NA	TRBJ2-7	12	NA	TGTGCCAGCAGCTTAATCGACAGCGAGCAGTACTTC	CASSLIDSEQYF
TRBV5-4	NA	TRBJ2-7	12	NA	TGTGCCAGCAGCCCGGAGACCCGCGAGCAGTACTTC	CASSPETREQYF
TRBV10-3	NA	TRBJ2-1	15	TRBD1	TGTGCCATCAGTGAGCCCGGTAAAGGGGGCAGTGAGCAGTTCTTC	CAISEPGKGGSEQFF
TRBV6-6	once	TRBJ1-1	14	NA	TGTGCCAGCAGTTACGGGGAGTCGAACACTGAAGCTTTCTTT	CASSYGESNTEAFF
TRBV5-4	NA	TRBJ2-1	16	TRBD1	TGTGCCAGCAGCTTGGCAGGGGGACAGGGAGTCAATGAGCAGTTCTTC	CASSLAGGQGVNEQFF
TRBV18	NA	TRBJ2-5	15	NA	TGTGCCAGCTCAGGAAACGGGGGGCCCTCGTCGGAGCAGTACTTC	CASSGNGGPSSEQYF
TRBV5-6	once	TRBJ1-4	16	NA	TGTGCCAGCAGCTTCTCCCCCGGGAAGATAAGGGAAAAACTGTTTTTT	CASSFSPGKIREKLFF
TRBV28	NA	TRBJ1-4	13	TRBD1	TGTGCCAGCAGTTGGGACAGGGATGAAAAACTGTTTTTT	CASSWDRDEKLFF